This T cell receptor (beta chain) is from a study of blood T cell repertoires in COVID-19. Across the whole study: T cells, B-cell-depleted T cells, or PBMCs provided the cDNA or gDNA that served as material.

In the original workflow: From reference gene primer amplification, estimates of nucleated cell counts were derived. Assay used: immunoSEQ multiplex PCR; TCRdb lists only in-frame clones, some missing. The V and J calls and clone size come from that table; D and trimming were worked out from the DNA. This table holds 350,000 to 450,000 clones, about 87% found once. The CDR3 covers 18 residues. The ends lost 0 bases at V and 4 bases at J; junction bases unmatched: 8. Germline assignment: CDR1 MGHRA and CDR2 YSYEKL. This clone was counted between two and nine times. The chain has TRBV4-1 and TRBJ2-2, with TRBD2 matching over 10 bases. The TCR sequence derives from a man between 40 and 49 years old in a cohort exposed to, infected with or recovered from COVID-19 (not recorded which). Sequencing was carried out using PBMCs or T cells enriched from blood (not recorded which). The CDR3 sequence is CASSQDRILAGLTGELFF. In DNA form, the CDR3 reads TGCGCCAGCAGCCAAGATCGGATACTAGCGGGACTCACCGGGGAGCTGTTTTTT.